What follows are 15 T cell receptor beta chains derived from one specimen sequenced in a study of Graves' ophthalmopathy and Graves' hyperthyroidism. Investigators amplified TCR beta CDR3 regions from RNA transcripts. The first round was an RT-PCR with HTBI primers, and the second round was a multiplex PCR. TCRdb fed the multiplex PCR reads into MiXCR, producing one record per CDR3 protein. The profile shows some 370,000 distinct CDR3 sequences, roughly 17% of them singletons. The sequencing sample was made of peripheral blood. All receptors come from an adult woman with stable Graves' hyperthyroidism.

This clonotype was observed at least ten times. CDR3 bases: TGCAGTGCTAGATTCAGCCCTACGGGACAGGGAACCTACGAGCAGTACTTC. Translation gives CSARFSPTGQGTYEQYF. The chain is built from TRBV20-1 and TRBJ2-7; 9 nucleotides align to TRBD1. This CDR3 comprises 17 residues. The junction had 13 bases not matched to a gene; V was cut back by 2 bases and J by 2 bases. The germline CDR1 and CDR2 sequences are DFQATT and SNEGSKA (reference sequence).

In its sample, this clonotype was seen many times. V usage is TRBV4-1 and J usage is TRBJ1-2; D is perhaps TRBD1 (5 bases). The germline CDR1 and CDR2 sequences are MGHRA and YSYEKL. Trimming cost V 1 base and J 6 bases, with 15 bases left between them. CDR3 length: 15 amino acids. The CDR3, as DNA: TGCGCCAGCAGCCAAGTGGTGGACCGAGGGGATGGCTACACCTTC. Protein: CASSQVVDRGDGYTF.

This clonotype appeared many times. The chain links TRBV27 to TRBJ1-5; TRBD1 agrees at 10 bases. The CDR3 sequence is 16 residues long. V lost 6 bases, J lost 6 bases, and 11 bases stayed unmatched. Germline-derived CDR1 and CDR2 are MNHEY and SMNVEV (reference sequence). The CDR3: CASSRQGAIGSQPQHF. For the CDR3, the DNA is TGTGCCAGCAGCCGACAGGGGGCGATTGGTAGTCAGCCCCAGCATTTT.

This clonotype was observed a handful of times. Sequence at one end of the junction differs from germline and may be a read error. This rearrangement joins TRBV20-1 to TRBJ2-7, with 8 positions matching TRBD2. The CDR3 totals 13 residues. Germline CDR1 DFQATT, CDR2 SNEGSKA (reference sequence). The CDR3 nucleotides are TGCAGTGCCAGAGATATAGCGGGATACGAGCAGTACTTC. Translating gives CSARDIAGYEQYF.

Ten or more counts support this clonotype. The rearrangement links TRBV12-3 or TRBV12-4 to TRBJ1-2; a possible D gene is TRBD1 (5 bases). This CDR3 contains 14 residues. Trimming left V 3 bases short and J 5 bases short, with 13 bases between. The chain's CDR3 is CASSFPGGFYGYTF. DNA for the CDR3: TGTGCCAGCAGTTTTCCCGGGGGGTTTTATGGCTACACCTTC.

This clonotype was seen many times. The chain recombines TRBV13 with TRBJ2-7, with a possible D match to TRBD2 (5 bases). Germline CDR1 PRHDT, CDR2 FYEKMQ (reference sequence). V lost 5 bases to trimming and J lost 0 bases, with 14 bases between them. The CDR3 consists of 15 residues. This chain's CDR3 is CASSIGRRSSYEQYF. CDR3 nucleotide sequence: TGTGCCAGCAGCATCGGACGGAGGAGCTCCTACGAGCAGTACTTC.

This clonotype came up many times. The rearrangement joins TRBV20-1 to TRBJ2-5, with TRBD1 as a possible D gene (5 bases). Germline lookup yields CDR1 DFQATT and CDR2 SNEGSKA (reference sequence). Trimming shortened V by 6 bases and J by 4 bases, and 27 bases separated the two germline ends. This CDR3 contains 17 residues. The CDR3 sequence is CSATDAGWSSSSETQYF. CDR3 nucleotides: TGCAGTGCCACGGACGCAGGGTGGTCATCATCGTCAGAGACCCAGTACTTC.

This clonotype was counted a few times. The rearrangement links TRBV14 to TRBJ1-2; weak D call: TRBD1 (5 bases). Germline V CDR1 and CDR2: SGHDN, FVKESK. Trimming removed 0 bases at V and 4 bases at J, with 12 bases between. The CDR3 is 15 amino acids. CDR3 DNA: TGTGCCAGCAGCCAAGACGCAGGGTCCTTCTATGGCTACACCTTC. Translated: CASSQDAGSFYGYTF.

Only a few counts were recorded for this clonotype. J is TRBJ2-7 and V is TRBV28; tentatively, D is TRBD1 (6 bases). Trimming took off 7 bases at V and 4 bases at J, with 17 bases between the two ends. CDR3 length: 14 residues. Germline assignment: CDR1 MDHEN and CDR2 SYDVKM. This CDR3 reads CASTLTGTTYEQYF. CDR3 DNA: TGTGCCAGCACCTTGACCGGGACAACTTACGAGCAGTACTTC.

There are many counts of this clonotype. CDR3 in amino acids: CSAEGTGRDEQYF. CDR3 coding DNA: TGCAGTGCTGAAGGGACAGGCCGGGACGAGCAGTACTTC. This rearrangement joins TRBV20-1 to TRBJ2-7; 8 bases map to TRBD1. V gave up 5 bases and J gave up 5 bases; unmatched junction bases: 8. The length of the CDR3 is 13 residues. CDR1 DFQATT and CDR2 SNEGSKA come from the germline V gene (reference sequence).

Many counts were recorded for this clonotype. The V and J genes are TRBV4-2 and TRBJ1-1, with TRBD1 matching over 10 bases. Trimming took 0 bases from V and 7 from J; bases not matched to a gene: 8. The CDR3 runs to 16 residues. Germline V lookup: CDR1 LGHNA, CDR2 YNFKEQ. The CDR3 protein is CASSQEEVTGGVEAFF. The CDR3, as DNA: TGTGCCAGCAGCCAAGAAGAGGTGACAGGGGGCGTTGAAGCTTTCTTT.

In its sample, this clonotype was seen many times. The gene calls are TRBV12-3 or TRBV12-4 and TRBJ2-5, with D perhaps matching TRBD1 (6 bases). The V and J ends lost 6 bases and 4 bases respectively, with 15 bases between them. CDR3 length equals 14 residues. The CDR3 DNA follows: TGTGCCAGCAGCCCCCAGGGGACCCCAGAGACCCAGTACTTC. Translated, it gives CASSPQGTPETQYF.

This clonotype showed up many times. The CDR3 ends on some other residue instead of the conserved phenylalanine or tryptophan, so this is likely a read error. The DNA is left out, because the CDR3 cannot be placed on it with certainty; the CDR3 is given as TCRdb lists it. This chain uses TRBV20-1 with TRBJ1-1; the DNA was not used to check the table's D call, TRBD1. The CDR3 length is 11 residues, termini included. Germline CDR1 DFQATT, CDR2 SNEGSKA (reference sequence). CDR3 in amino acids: CSAREWTRQRG.

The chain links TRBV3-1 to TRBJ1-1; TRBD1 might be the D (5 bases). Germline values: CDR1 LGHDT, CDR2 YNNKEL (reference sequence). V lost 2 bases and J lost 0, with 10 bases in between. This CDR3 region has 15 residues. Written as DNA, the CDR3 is TGTGCCAGCAGCCAAAACGGGGCCATGAACACTGAAGCTTTCTTT. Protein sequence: CASSQNGAMNTEAFF.

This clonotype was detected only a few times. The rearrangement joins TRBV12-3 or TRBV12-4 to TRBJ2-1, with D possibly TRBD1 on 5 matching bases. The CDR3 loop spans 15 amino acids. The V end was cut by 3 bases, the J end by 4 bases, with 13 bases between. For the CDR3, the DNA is TGTGCCAGCAGTTTTGGGGCTACTATTTACAATGAGCAGTTCTTC. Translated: CASSFGATIYNEQFF.